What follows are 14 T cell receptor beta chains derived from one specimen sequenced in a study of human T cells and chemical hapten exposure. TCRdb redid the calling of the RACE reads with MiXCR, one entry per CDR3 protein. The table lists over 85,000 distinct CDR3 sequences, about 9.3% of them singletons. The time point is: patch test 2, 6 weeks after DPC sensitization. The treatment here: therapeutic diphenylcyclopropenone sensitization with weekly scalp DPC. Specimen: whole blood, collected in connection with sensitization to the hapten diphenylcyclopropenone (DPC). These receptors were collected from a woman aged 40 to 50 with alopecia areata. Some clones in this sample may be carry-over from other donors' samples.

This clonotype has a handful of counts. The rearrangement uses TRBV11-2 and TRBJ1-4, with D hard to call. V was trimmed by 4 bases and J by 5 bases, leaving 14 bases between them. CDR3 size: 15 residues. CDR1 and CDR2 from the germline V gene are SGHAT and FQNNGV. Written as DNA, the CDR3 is TGTGCCAGCAGCTCGCCCGAGGGAGCGAATGAAAAACTGTTTTTT. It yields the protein CASSSPEGANEKLFF.

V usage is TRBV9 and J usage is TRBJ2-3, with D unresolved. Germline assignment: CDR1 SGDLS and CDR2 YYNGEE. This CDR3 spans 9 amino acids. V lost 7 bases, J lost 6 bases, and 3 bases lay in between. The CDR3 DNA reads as TGTGCCAGCGGCGATACGCAGTATTTT. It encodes CASGDTQYF.

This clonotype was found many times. The CDR3 DNA reads TGTGCCAGCAGCCCGTTGAGCCAGCCCCAGCATTTT. Amino acid sequence: CASSPLSQPQHF. J is TRBJ1-5 and V is TRBV7-9; D remains unclear. Germline CDR1 is SEHNR and CDR2 is FQNEAQ (reference sequence). Trimming cost V 5 bases and J 7 bases, with 9 bases left between them. The CDR3 length is 12 residues.

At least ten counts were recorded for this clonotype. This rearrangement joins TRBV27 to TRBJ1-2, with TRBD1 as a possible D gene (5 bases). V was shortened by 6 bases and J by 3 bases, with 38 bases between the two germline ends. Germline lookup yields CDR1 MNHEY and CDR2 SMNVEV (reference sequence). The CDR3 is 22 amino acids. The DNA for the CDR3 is TGTGCCAGCAGGTCCCCGGGGGGTCGGGCGACAGACTTCCTATCGGGGCACTATGGCTACACCTTC. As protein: CASRSPGGRATDFLSGHYGYTF.

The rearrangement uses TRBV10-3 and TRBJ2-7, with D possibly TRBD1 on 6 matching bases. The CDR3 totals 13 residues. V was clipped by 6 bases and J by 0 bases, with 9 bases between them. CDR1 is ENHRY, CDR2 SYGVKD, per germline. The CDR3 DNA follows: TGTGCCATCAGAAGGGACACCTCCTACGAGCAGTACTTC. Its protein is CAIRRDTSYEQYF.

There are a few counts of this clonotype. The CDR3 DNA follows: TGTGCCAGCAGGAAACTAGCGGGAGCTGAAGAGACCCAGTACTTC. As protein: CASRKLAGAEETQYF. V and J are TRBV7-8 and TRBJ2-5; TRBD2 matches at 11 bases. The ends lost 6 bases at V and 3 bases at J; junction bases unmatched: 6. Germline V lookup: CDR1 SGHVS, CDR2 FQNEAQ. The CDR3 runs 15 residues. Full variable domain (remainder filled in from reference TRBV7-8 and TRBJ2-5): GAGVSQSPRYKVAKRGQDVALRCDPISGHVSLFWYQQALGQGPEFLTYFQNEAQLDKSGLPSDRFFAERPEGSVSTLKIQRTQQEDSAVYLCASRKLAGAEETQYFGPGTRLLVL.

The chain's CDR3 is CASSSHSGRVQYF. The CDR3 nucleotides are TGTGCCAGCAGTTCACATAGCGGGAGGGTCCAGTACTTC. The chain uses TRBV28 and TRBJ2-5, with 11 bases fitting TRBD2. The V and J ends lost 4 bases and 10 bases, in that order; junction bases with no gene match: 5. The CDR3 spans 13 residues. Germline loops: CDR1 MDHEN, CDR2 SYDVKM. Complete variable domain (other parts from reference TRBV28 and TRBJ2-5): DVKVTQSSRYLVKRTGEKVFLECVQDMDHENMFWYRQDPGLGLRLIYFSYDVKMKEKGDIPEGYSVSREKKERFSLILESASTNQTSMYLCASSSHSGRVQYFGPGTRLLVL.

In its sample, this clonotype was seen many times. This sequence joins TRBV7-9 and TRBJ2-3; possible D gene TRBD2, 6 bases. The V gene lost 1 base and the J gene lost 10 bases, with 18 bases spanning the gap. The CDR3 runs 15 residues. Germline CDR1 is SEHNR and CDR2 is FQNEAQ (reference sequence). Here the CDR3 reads CASSLDGGEWFPQYF. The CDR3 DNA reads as TGTGCCAGCAGCTTAGATGGCGGGGAGTGGTTTCCGCAGTATTTT.

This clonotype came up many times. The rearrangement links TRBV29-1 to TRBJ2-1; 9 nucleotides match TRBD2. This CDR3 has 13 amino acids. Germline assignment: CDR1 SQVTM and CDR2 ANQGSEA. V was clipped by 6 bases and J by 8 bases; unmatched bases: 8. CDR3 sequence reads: CSVVAGAVDEQFF. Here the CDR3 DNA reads TGCAGCGTCGTAGCGGGAGCGGTCGATGAGCAGTTCTTC.

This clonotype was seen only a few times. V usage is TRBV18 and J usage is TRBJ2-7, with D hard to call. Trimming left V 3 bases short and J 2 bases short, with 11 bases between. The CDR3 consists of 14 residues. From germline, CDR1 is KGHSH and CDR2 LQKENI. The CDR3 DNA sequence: TGTGCCAGCTCACCGCCCTACGGTACCTACGAGCAGTACTTC. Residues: CASSPPYGTYEQYF.

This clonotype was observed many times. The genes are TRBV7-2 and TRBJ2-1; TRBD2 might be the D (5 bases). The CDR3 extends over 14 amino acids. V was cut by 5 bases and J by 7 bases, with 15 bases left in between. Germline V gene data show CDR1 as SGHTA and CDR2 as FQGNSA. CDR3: CASSRLSSPNEQFF. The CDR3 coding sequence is TGTGCCAGCAGCCGATTATCTAGCCCGAATGAGCAGTTCTTC.

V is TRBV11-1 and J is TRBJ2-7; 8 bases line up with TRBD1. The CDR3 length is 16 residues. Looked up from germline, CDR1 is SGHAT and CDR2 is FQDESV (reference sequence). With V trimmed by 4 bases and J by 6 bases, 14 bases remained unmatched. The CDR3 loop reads CASSSAPRAGGREQYF. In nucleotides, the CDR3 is TGTGCCAGCAGCTCGGCTCCCCGGGCAGGGGGCCGCGAGCAGTACTTC.

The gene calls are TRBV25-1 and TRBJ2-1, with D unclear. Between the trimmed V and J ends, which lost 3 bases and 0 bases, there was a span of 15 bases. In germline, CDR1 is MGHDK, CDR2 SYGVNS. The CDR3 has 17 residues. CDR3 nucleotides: TGTGCCAGCAGTGACCCCAACTCGGTGAGCTCCTACAATGAGCAGTTCTTC. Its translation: CASSDPNSVSSYNEQFF.

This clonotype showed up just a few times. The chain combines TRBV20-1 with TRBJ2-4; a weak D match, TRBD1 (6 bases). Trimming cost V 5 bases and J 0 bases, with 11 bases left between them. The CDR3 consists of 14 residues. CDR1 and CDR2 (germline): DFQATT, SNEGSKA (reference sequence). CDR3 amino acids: CSASDSLAKNIQYF. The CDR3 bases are TGCAGTGCTTCGGACAGTCTAGCCAAAAACATTCAGTACTTC.